The clone carrying this T cell receptor beta chain was detected only a few times. The antigen remains unidentified. The sample belongs to a study of persistence of HIV-infected CD4 T cells. Study summary: Blood samples, up to roughly 200 mL, came from multiple time points, except two leukapheresis donors sampled once.

V lost 4 bases to trimming and J lost 1 base, with 11 bases between them. The CDR3 length is 15 residues. Germline V gene lookup returns CDR1 LNHDA and CDR2 SQIVND (reference sequence). Sequencing used immunoSEQ version 4 in survey mode. Template was genomic DNA at 8 to 10 ng/uL, with up to about 1 ug used per sample. The repertoire was sequenced with immunoSEQ multiplex PCR; TCRdb's copy has only in-frame clones and lacks some. The data hold roughly 30,000 clones, with approximately 80% observed a single time. Lysates of CMV-infected fibroblasts at approximately 9.4 ug/mL stimulated these cells. Memory cells lacking CD40L and CD69 with high CD45RO were sorted. Adults with HIV-1 started suppressive ART while chronically infected. Study findings and constraints: Rare CMV-responding cells carrying HIV-1 proviruses were not analyzed separately for TCR.

This TCR was sampled from an adult woman with HIV who was CMV-seropositive. Source: CD4+ T cells sorted from PBMCs after roughly 18-hour stimulation, taken from a patient who received antiretroviral therapy. The rearrangement joins TRBV19 to TRBJ1-5; D gene unclear. CDR3 in amino acids: CASSREGPSNQPQHF. Here the CDR3 DNA reads TGTGCCAGTAGTAGGGAGGGCCCCAGCAATCAGCCCCAGCATTTT.